This paragraph covers one T cell receptor (beta chain) sequence. Its target is unknown. TCRdb itself ran the reads through MiXCR, one entry per CDR3 protein. The sample includes approximately 550,000 distinct CDR3 sequences, 16% seen only once; the top ten take 20% to 30%. The CDR3 loop spans 11 amino acids. Deletions cut 3 bases from V and 7 bases from J, with 5 bases between. Germline CDR1 and CDR2: SGHAT and FQNNGV. This entry is derived from a study of T cell repertoires in cytomegalovirus infection. Study details: CMV infection and matching HLA type were both indicated by public TCR beta signatures. Whole-study findings and limits: HLA-C-restricted TCR beta clonotypes specific for CMV led the ex vivo response. CMV carriers having the relevant HLA were flagged by cumulative public TCR beta family frequency.

The specimen sequenced was CD8+ T cells from PBMCs. The chain recombines TRBV11-2 with TRBJ2-3; D gene ambiguous. This receptor was obtained from a human donor in good health (CMV status not recorded). Some clones in this sample may be carry-over from other donors' samples. The chain's CDR3 is CASSLSYTQYF. The CDR3 region has the DNA TGTGCCAGCAGCTTGTCATATACGCAGTATTTT.